One sample yielded the 2 T cell receptor beta chains listed below, sequenced in a study of cytomegalovirus exposure and HLA in healthy donors. PCR amplification relied on 60 Vbeta primers (plus 13 Jbeta primers). Assay used: immunoSEQ multiplex PCR; TCRdb lists only in-frame clones, some missing. Of under 150,000 clones listed, approximately 80% are singletons. Sequences were obtained from PBMCs. Source of these receptors: a man aged 45-65 years in good health and CMV-seronegative.

This clone was seen once. The rearrangement links TRBV5-1 to TRBJ2-3; TRBD1 aligns across 7 bases. The CDR3 covers 16 residues. CDR1 is SGHRS and CDR2 is YFSETQ in the germline V gene. J was trimmed by 1 base and V by 0 bases; bases with no gene match: 5. This CDR3 is CASSLERGQGTDTQYF. As DNA, the CDR3 is TGCGCCAGCAGCTTGGAGAGGGGGCAAGGCACAGATACGCAGTATTTT.

The chain employs TRBV6-4 and TRBJ1-6, with a possible D match to TRBD1 (6 bases). Germline-derived CDR1 and CDR2 are MRHNA and SNTAGT. Trimming removed 3 bases from V and 7 bases from J, with 10 bases in between. This CDR3 is 14 amino acids long. This CDR3 reads CASSEGTRNSPLHF. The CDR3 DNA sequence: TGTGCCAGCAGTGAAGGGACACGAAATTCACCCCTCCACTTT.